These 26 T cell receptor beta chains share one sample of origin, sequenced in a study of vaccination effects on CD4 cells after COVID-19. Measured with immunoSEQ multiplex PCR; TCRdb has only the in-frame clones, and not every one. The table lists approximately 61,000 clones, about 81% of them singletons. It was after nine to ten days of culture that CD4+ T cells were isolated. Each person got two doses of an mRNA SARS-CoV-2 vaccine, BNT162b2 or mRNA-1273. Antigens for these TCRs are unknown. The sequencing used CD4+ T cells from PBMCs cultured without peptide, collected after COVID-19 vaccination. The receptors here all came from a human donor who received a COVID-19 vaccine.

This chain joins TRBV3-1 (or the pseudogene TRBV3-2) and TRBJ2-7; maybe TRBD2 (5 bases). Germline CDR1 LGHDT, CDR2 YNNKEL (reference sequence). The CDR3 is 13 amino acids. Trimming removed 4 bases at V and 1 base at J, with 8 bases between. CDR3 sequence: CASSLRGSYEQYF. CDR3 nucleotides: TGTGCCAGCAGCCTCCGGGGTTCCTACGAGCAGTACTTC.

The sample holds a few counts of this clone. The chain combines TRBV7-2 with TRBJ2-1; D is unresolved. Germline lookup yields CDR1 SGHTA and CDR2 FQGNSA. V lost 2 bases, J lost 5 bases, and 16 bases lay in between. The CDR3 spans 16 residues. The CDR3 bases are TGTGCCAGCAGCTTAATAAGAACGGGTCCAAACAATGAGCAGTTCTTC. Residues: CASSLIRTGPNNEQFF. Supplemented by reference TRBV7-2 and TRBJ2-1, the full variable domain reads GAGVSQSPSNKVTEKGKDVELRCDPISGHTALYWYRQSLGQGLEFLIYFQGNSAPDKSGLPSDRFSAERTGGSVSTLTIQRTQQEDSAVYLCASSLIRTGPNNEQFFGPGTRLTVL.

V is TRBV4-3 and J is TRBJ1-6, with TRBD1 identical over 8 bases. V shed 0 bases, J shed 9 bases, and the junction held 4 bases outside the gene matches. CDR3 length: 15 amino acids. Germline V gives CDR1 LGHNA, CDR2 YSLEER. CDR3 nucleotides: TGCGCCAGCAGCCAAGAGGCAGGGGGCATTTCACCCCTCCACTTT. Translated: CASSQEAGGISPLHF.

V is TRBV20-1 and J is TRBJ1-2; D unresolved. The germline V gene encodes CDR1 DFQATT and CDR2 SNEGSKA (reference sequence). The V gene lost 3 bases and the J gene lost 8 bases, with 13 bases spanning the gap. There are 12 residues in the CDR3. CDR3 bases: TGCAGTGCTAGTGATGGGGTAGGAGGCTACACCTTC. Its protein product is CSASDGVGGYTF.

This chain joins TRBV7-2 and TRBJ2-7, with 10 bases identical to TRBD2. The germline V gene has CDR1 SGHTA and CDR2 FQGNSA. CDR3 length equals 15 residues. V dropped 1 base and J dropped 6; count of bases not matched to a gene: 6. CDR3 region: CASSLVASGSIEQYF. In DNA, the CDR3 is TGTGCCAGCAGCTTAGTGGCTAGCGGGAGCATCGAGCAGTACTTC.

This clone was detected once. The J gene is TRBJ2-1, the V gene TRBV24-1; 12 bases map to TRBD2. The V and J ends lost 5 bases and 5 bases, in that order; junction bases with no gene match: 0. The CDR3 covers 14 residues. Germline V gene lookup returns CDR1 KGHDR and CDR2 SFDVKD. The CDR3 spells CATSGLAGDNEQFF. CDR3 in DNA: TGTGCCACCAGTGGACTAGCGGGAGACAATGAGCAGTTCTTC.

The chain employs TRBV7-8 and TRBJ2-1, with D possibly matching TRBD2 (5 bases). CDR3 length: 15 amino acids. Germline assignment: CDR1 SGHVS and CDR2 FQNEAQ. Between the trimmed V and J ends, which lost 6 bases and 7 bases, there was a span of 19 bases. The CDR3 loop is CASSRLGGGGNEQFF. In DNA form, the CDR3 reads TGTGCCAGCAGTCGATTAGGCGGAGGTGGGAATGAGCAGTTCTTC. Together with reference TRBV7-8 and TRBJ2-1, the CDR3 gives the full variable domain: GAGVSQSPRYKVAKRGQDVALRCDPISGHVSLFWYQQALGQGPEFLTYFQNEAQLDKSGLPSDRFFAERPEGSVSTLKIQRTQQEDSAVYLCASSRLGGGGNEQFFGPGTRLTVL.

The chain couples TRBV6-5 to TRBJ2-1, with 8 positions matching TRBD1. Germline V gene sequence: CDR1 MNHEY, CDR2 SVGAGI. The CDR3 spans 15 residues. V dropped 6 bases and J dropped 2; count of bases not matched to a gene: 6. Here the CDR3 reads CASRVRQGTYNEQFF. The CDR3, as DNA: TGTGCCAGCAGGGTACGACAGGGGACCTACAATGAGCAGTTCTTC.

In its sample, this clone was seen once. This sequence joins TRBV5-4 and TRBJ2-5, with 8 positions matching TRBD2. CDR3 size: 14 residues. The germline V gene has CDR1 SGHNT and CDR2 YYREEE (reference sequence). J was trimmed by 4 bases and V by 2 bases; bases with no gene match: 4. In nucleotides, the CDR3 is TGTGCCAGCAGCTTTACGGGAGGGGGAGAGACCCAGTACTTC. This codes for CASSFTGGGETQYF.

This clone was seen a handful of times. The V and J genes are TRBV2 and TRBJ1-5, with D possibly being TRBD1 (5 bases). This CDR3 spans 14 amino acids. V was pared by 2 bases and J by 5 bases, with 10 bases between. Per the germline V gene, CDR1 is SNHLY and CDR2 is FYNNEI. The CDR3 sequence is CASSEILGDQPQHF. Here the CDR3 DNA reads TGTGCCAGCAGTGAAATCTTGGGGGATCAGCCCCAGCATTTT.

The V and J genes are TRBV7-2 and TRBJ2-2; 9 nucleotides align to TRBD2. Germline assignment: CDR1 SGHTA and CDR2 FQGNSA. The CDR3 is 18 residues long. The V and J ends lost 1 base and 1 base, in that order; junction bases with no gene match: 7. CDR3 in DNA: TGTGCCAGCAGCTTAGGACTAGCGGATCCCGTGAACACCGGGGAGCTGTTTTTT. It yields the protein CASSLGLADPVNTGELFF.

CDR3 in amino acids: CASSARGGNEKLFF. DNA for the CDR3: TGTGCCAGCAGCGCGCGGGGCGGGAATGAAAAACTGTTTTTT. The rearrangement uses TRBV3-1 (or the pseudogene TRBV3-2) and TRBJ1-4, with TRBD1 as a possible D gene (5 bases). With 5 bases removed from V and 5 bases from J, the gap between germline ends came to 12 bases. CDR3 length: 14 amino acids. Germline loops: CDR1 LGHDT, CDR2 YNNKEL (reference sequence).

This rearrangement joins TRBV2 to TRBJ1-4; no firm D call. The CDR3 is 14 residues long. Germline loops: CDR1 SNHLY, CDR2 FYNNEI. V was cut by 7 bases and J by 6 bases, with 15 bases left in between. CDR3 in amino acids: CASKYLTGYEKLFF. CDR3 nucleotides: TGTGCCAGCAAGTACCTAACCGGCTATGAAAAACTGTTTTTT.

As DNA, the CDR3 is TGTGCCAGCAGCGTAGCCCTACAGGGTGGCGAGCAGTACTTC. Protein product: CASSVALQGGEQYF. The chain combines TRBV9 with TRBJ2-7, with a tentative D call TRBD1 (6 bases). Germline lookup yields CDR1 SGDLS and CDR2 YYNGEE. The CDR3 extends over 14 amino acids. With 0 bases removed from V and 6 bases from J, the gap between germline ends came to 13 bases.

V is TRBV25-1 and J is TRBJ2-1; D may be TRBD2 (6 bases). V was trimmed by 4 bases and J by 1 base, leaving 20 bases between them. The CDR3 has 18 amino acids. Germline CDR1 is MGHDK and CDR2 is SYGVNS. The CDR3: CASSGPPGSGVSYNEQFF. DNA for the CDR3: TGTGCCAGCAGTGGCCCACCGGGCTCGGGGGTTTCCTACAATGAGCAGTTCTTC.

J is TRBJ1-5 and V is TRBV30; 7 bases align to TRBD1. Looked up from germline, CDR1 is GTSNPN and CDR2 is SVGIG (reference sequence). V gave up 5 bases and J gave up 6 bases; unmatched junction bases: 4. This CDR3 is 12 amino acids long. The CDR3 is CAWDRVGQPQHF. CDR3 sequence (DNA): TGTGCCTGGGACAGGGTCGGTCAGCCCCAGCATTTT.

V usage is TRBV7-2 and J usage is TRBJ2-2, with TRBD2 matching over 16 bases. Germline CDR1 reads SGHTA; CDR2 reads FQGNSA. The length of the CDR3 is 18 residues. Trimming cost V 5 bases and J 5 bases; bases outside gene matches: 8. The CDR3 loop is CASSPGLAGGLGTGELFF. The CDR3 region has the DNA TGTGCCAGCAGCCCGGGACTAGCGGGGGGGCTGGGTACCGGGGAGCTGTTTTTT. Combining the CDR3 with reference TRBV7-2 and TRBJ2-2 gives the whole variable domain GAGVSQSPSNKVTEKGKDVELRCDPISGHTALYWYRQSLGQGLEFLIYFQGNSAPDKSGLPSDRFSAERTGGSVSTLTIQRTQQEDSAVYLCASSPGLAGGLGTGELFFGEGSRLTVL.

The table lists this clone with a few counts. The J gene is TRBJ1-1, the V gene TRBV18; no definite D call. Germline values: CDR1 KGHSH, CDR2 LQKENI. V was cut by 3 bases and J by 6 bases, with 11 bases left in between. The CDR3 runs to 13 residues. CDR3 in amino acids: CASSPTTRSEAFF. The DNA of the CDR3 is TGTGCCAGCTCACCGACGACACGTTCTGAAGCTTTCTTT.

This clone was observed a few times. The chain carries TRBV4-1 and TRBJ2-1; D tentatively fits TRBD1 or TRBD2 (7 bases each). Trimming left V 5 bases short and J 2 bases short, with 13 bases between. CDR3 length equals 15 residues. Germline assignment: CDR1 MGHRA and CDR2 YSYEKL. The CDR3 loop is CASSERDSTYNEQFF. For the CDR3, the DNA is TGCGCCAGCAGCGAGCGGGACAGCACCTACAATGAGCAGTTCTTC.

J is TRBJ2-3 and V is TRBV18; 7 bases align to TRBD2. This CDR3 comprises 15 residues. V lost 2 bases to trimming and J lost 5 bases; unmatched junction nucleotides: 7. Germline V gene lookup returns CDR1 KGHSH and CDR2 LQKENI. The CDR3 bases are TGTGCCAGCTCACCAGGGGGGGGAGTTCGAGATACGCAGTATTTT. Amino acids: CASSPGGGVRDTQYF.

This chain joins TRBV5-1 and TRBJ2-3; D is undetermined. The CDR3 has 15 amino acids. CDR1 is SGHRS and CDR2 is YFSETQ in the germline V gene. V was clipped by 4 bases and J by 0 bases, with 12 bases between them. As DNA, the CDR3 is TGCGCCAGCAGCGCCCAGCCGTCTAGCACAGATACGCAGTATTTT. Translated: CASSAQPSSTDTQYF.

The chain combines TRBV18 with TRBJ1-2, with 9 bases matching TRBD1. From germline, CDR1 is KGHSH and CDR2 LQKENI. V shed 4 bases, J shed 3 bases, and the junction held 0 bases outside the gene matches. The CDR3 sequence is 13 residues long. CDR3 in amino acids: CASSRQGDYGYTF. The CDR3 DNA reads as TGTGCCAGCTCACGACAGGGGGACTATGGCTACACCTTC.

J is TRBJ2-1 and V is TRBV13, with D perhaps matching TRBD2 (6 bases). The CDR3 contains 16 residues. Trimming stripped 5 bases from V and 8 bases from J, with 22 bases between. Germline CDR1 reads PRHDT; CDR2 reads FYEKMQ (reference sequence). The CDR3 spells CASSLVGLFGGDEQFF. The CDR3 nucleotides read TGTGCCAGCAGCCTAGTCGGGCTTTTCGGGGGAGATGAGCAGTTCTTC.

J is TRBJ2-3 and V is TRBV27; D possibly matches TRBD1 or TRBD2 (5 bases each). Between the trimmed V and J ends, which lost 2 bases and 6 bases, there was a span of 18 bases. Germline V lookup: CDR1 MNHEY, CDR2 SMNVEV (reference sequence). The CDR3 runs 16 residues. The DNA of the CDR3 is TGTGCCAGCAGTTTAGGGGCGGGTCTCCCTGGGGATACGCAGTATTTT. Its protein product is CASSLGAGLPGDTQYF.

J is TRBJ2-1 and V is TRBV10-3; D remains unclear. CDR3 length equals 11 residues. V gave up 4 bases and J gave up 2 bases, with 0 bases separating them. CDR1 is ENHRY, CDR2 SYGVKD, per germline. The CDR3, as DNA: TGTGCCATCAGTGCCTACAATGAGCAGTTCTTC. Residues: CAISAYNEQFF.

The chain employs TRBV19 and TRBJ2-1; 8 bases map to TRBD1. V lost 7 bases to trimming and J lost 6 bases; unmatched junction nucleotides: 5. There are 13 residues in the CDR3. CDR1 is LNHDA and CDR2 is SQIVND in the germline V gene (reference sequence). The CDR3 bases are TGTGCCAGTAAGGAGACAGGGGTCAATGAGCAGTTCTTC. It translates to CASKETGVNEQFF.